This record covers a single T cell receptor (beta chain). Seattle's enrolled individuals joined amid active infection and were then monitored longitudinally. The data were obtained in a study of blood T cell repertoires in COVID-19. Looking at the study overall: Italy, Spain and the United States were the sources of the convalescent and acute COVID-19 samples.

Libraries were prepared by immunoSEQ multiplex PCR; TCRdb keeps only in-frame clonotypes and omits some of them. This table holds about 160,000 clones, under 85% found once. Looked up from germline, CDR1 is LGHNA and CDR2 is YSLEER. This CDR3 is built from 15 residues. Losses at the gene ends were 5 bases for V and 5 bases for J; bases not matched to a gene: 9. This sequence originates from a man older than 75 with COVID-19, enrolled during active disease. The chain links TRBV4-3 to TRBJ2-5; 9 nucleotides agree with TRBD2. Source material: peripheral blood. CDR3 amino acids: CASSFRGGAGETQYF. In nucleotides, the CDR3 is TGCGCCAGCAGCTTCCGCGGGGGGGCCGGGGAGACCCAGTACTTC.